This T cell receptor beta chain was recovered during a study of cytomegalovirus exposure and HLA in healthy donors. This table comes from immunoSEQ multiplex PCR, and its TCRdb copy is limited to in-frame clones, with some not included. The table has about 140,000 clones, around 85% seen once; the top ten hold roughly 3%. As concerns this clone: Antigen specificity is unknown.

This CDR3 region has 16 residues. With 0 bases removed from V and 0 bases from J, the gap between germline ends came to 13 bases. Looked up from germline, CDR1 is SGHKS and CDR2 is YYEKEE (reference sequence). Points from the study as a whole: A subsequent analysis found that TCR clusters from the first cohort also tended to co-occur in the 120 or so validation repertoires, with approximately 95% of cluster scores above 0. Across donors, most TCRs were seen rarely, yet some public ones were widespread.

This clonotype was obtained from a man younger than 30 in good health and CMV-seronegative. The sample comprised PBMCs. This chain connects TRBV5-5 to TRBJ2-7; possibly TRBD1 for D (6 bases). CDR3 in amino acids: CASSLGQVLNSYEQYF. CDR3 bases: TGTGCCAGCAGCTTGGGACAGGTCCTAAACTCCTACGAGCAGTACTTC.